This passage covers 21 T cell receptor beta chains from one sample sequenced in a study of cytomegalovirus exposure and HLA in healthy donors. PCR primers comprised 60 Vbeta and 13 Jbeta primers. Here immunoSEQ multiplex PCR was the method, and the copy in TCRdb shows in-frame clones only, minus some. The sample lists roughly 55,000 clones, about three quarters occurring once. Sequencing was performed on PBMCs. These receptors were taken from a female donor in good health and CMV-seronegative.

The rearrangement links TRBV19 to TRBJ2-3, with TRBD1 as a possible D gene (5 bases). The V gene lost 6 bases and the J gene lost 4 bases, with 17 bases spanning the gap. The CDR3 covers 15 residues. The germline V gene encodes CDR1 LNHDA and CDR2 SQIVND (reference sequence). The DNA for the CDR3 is TGTGCCAGTAGCTCGATTCCATGGGGCCCAGATACGCAGTATTTT. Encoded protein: CASSSIPWGPDTQYF.

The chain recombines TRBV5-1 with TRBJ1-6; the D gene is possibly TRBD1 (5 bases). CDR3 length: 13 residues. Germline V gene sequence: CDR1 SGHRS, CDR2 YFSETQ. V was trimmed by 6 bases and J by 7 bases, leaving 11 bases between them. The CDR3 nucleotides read TGCGCCAGCAATTGGGGACTAAATTCACCCCTCCACTTT. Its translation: CASNWGLNSPLHF.

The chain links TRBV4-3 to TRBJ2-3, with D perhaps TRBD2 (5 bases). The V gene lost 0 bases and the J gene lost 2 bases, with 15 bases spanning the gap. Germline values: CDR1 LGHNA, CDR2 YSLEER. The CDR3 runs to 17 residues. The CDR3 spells CASSQEATSLYTDTQYF. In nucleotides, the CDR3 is TGCGCCAGCAGCCAAGAGGCCACTAGTCTGTACACAGATACGCAGTATTTT.

As DNA, the CDR3 is TGTGCCAGTAGTACACTAGCGGGGGGGGTTTACAATGAGCAGTTCTTC. It translates to CASSTLAGGVYNEQFF. This chain joins TRBV19 and TRBJ2-1; 13 bases are a match to TRBD2. Germline CDR1 LNHDA, CDR2 SQIVND (reference sequence). V lost 4 bases to trimming and J lost 4 bases; unmatched junction nucleotides: 4. The CDR3 length is 16 residues.

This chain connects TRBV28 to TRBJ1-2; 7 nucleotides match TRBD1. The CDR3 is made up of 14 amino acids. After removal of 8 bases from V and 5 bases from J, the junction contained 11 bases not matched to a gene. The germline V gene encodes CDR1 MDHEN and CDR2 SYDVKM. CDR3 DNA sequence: TGTGCCAGCGGAGAGACAGGGCACCGTTATGGCTACACCTTC. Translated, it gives CASGETGHRYGYTF.

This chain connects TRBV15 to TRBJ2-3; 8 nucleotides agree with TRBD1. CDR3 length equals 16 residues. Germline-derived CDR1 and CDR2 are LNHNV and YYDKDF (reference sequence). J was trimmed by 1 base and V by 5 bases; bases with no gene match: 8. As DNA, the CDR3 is TGTGCCACCAGCCTAATCAGGGGGCGCGGCACAGATACGCAGTATTTT. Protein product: CATSLIRGRGTDTQYF.

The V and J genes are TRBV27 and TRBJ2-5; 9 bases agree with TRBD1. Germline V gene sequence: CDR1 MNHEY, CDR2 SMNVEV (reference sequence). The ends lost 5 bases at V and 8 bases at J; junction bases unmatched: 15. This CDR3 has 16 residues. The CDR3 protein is CASSGPTGGVGGTQYF. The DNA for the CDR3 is TGTGCCAGCAGTGGCCCCACAGGGGGCGTCGGTGGAACCCAGTACTTC.

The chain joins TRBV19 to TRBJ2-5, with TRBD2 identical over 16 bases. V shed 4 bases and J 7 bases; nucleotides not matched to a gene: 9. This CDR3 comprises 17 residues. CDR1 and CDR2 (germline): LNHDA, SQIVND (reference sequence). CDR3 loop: CASSRGTSGREGGTQYF. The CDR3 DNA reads TGTGCCAGTAGTAGGGGGACTAGCGGGAGGGAAGGAGGGACCCAGTACTTC.

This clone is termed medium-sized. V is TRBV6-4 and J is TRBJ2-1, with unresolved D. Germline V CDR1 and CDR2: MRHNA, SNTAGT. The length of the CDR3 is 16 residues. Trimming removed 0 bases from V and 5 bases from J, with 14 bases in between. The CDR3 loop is CASSDSSRLDHNEQFF. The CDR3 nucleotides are TGTGCCAGCAGTGACTCGTCGCGATTAGATCACAATGAGCAGTTCTTC.

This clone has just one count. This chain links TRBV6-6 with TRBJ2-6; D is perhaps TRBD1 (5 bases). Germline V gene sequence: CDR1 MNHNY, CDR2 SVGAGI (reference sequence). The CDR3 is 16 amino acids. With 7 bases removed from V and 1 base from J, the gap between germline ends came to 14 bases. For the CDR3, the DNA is TGTGCCAGCAAGAAATCCAGGGTATCTGGGGCCAACGTCCTGACTTTC. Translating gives CASKKSRVSGANVLTF.

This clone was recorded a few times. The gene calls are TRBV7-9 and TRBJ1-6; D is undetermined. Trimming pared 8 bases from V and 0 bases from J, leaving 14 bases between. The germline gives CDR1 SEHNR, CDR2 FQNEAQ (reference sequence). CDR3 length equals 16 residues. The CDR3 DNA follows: TGTGCCAGCCGCGGTGGGGAGAGCTCCTATAATTCACCCCTCCACTTT. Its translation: CASRGGESSYNSPLHF. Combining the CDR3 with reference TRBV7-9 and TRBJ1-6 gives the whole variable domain DTGVSQNPRHKITKRGQNVTFRCDPISEHNRLYWYRQTLGQGPEFLTYFQNEAQLEKSRLLSDRFSAERPKGSFSTLEIQRTEQGDSAMYLCASRGGESSYNSPLHFGNGTRLTVT.

CDR3 residues: CASSLTSGYGYTF. The CDR3 bases are TGTGCCAGCAGCTTGACTTCAGGGTATGGCTACACCTTC. The chain uses TRBV7-2 and TRBJ1-2, with D possibly matching TRBD1 (5 bases). Germline CDR1 SGHTA, CDR2 FQGNSA. V was cut by 3 bases and J by 5 bases, with 10 bases left in between. The CDR3 totals 13 residues.

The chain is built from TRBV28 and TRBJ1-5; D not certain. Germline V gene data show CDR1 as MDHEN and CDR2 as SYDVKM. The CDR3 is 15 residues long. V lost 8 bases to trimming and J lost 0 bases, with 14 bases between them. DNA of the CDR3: TGTGCCAGCTACTCGAGGCCTTATAGCAATCAGCCCCAGCATTTT. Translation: CASYSRPYSNQPQHF.

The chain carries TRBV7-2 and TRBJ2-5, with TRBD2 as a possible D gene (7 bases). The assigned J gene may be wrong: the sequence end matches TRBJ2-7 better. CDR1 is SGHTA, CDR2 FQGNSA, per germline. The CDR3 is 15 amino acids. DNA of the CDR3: TGTGCCAGCAGCTTAGCGGCGGGGGCCGCTTACGAGCAGTACTTC. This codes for CASSLAAGAAYEQYF.

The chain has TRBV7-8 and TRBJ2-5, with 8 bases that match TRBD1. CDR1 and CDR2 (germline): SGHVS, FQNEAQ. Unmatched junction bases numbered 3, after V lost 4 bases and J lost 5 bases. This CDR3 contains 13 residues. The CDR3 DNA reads TGTGCCAGCAGCTCATACAGGGGGGAGACCCAGTACTTC. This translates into CASSSYRGETQYF.

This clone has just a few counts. CDR3 DNA: TGCGCCAGCAGCCACAGAGCGGGGGGGTTAGGGACAGATACGCAGTATTTT. Protein product: CASSHRAGGLGTDTQYF. The chain couples TRBV5-1 to TRBJ2-3, with 10 bases that match TRBD2. Looked up from germline, CDR1 is SGHRS and CDR2 is YFSETQ. The CDR3 has 17 amino acids. The trim removed 4 bases at V and 3 bases at J, leaving 11 bases unmatched.

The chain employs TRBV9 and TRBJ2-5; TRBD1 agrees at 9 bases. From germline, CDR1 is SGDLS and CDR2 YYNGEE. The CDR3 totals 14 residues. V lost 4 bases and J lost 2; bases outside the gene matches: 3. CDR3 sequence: CASSPGTGQETQYF. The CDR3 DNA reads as TGTGCCAGCAGCCCAGGGACAGGGCAAGAGACCCAGTACTTC. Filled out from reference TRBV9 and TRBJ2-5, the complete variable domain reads DSGVTQTPKHLITATGQRVTLRCSPRSGDLSVYWYQQSLDQGLQFLIQYYNGEERAKGNILERFSAQQFPDLHSELNLSSLELGDSALYFCASSPGTGQETQYFGPGTRLLVL.

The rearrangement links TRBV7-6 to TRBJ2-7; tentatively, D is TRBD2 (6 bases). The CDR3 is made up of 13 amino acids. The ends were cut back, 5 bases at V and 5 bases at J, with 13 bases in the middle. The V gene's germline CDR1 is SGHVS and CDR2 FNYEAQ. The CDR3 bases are TGTGCCAGCAGCCAAAGCTCTAGCGACGAGCAGTACTTC. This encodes CASSQSSSDEQYF.

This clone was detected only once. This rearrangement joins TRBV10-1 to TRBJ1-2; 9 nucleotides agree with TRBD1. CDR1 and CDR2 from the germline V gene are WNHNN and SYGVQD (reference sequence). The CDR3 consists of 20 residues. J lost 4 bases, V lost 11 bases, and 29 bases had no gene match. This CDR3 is CAGTDLPLPGQGVRGYGYTF. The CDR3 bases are TGCGCCGGGACCGATCTACCGCTCCCGGGACAGGGAGTGAGAGGCTATGGCTACACCTTC.

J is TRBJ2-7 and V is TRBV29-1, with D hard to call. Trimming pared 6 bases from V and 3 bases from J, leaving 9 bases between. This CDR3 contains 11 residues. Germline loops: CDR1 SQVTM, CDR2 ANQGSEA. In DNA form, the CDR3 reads TGCAGCGTCGAAACTTACTACGAGCAGTACTTC. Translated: CSVETYYEQYF.

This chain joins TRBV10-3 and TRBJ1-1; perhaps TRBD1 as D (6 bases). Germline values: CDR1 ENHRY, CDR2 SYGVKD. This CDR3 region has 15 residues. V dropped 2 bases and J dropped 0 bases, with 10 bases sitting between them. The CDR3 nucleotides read TGTGCCATCAGTGAGCCGCGGACAGTGAACACTGAAGCTTTCTTT. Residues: CAISEPRTVNTEAFF.